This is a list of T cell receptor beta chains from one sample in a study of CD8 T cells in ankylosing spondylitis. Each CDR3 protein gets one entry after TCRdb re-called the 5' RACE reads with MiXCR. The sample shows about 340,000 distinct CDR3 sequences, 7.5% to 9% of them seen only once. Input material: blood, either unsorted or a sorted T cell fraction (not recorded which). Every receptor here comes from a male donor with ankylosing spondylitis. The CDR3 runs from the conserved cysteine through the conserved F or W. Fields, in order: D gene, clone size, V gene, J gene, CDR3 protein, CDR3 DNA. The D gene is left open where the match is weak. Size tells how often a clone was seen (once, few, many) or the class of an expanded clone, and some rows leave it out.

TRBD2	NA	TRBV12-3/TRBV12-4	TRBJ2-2	CASSLEAGGWTGELFF	TGTGCCAGCAGTTTGGAAGCGGGAGGGTGGACCGGGGAGCTGTTTTTT
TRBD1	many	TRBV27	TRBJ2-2	CASRTGAGELFF	TGTGCCAGCAGGACAGGGGCCGGGGAGCTGTTTTTT
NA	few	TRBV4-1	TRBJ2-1	CASSPPTGSYNEQFF	TGCGCCAGCAGCCCTCCGACCGGCTCCTACAATGAGCAGTTCTTC
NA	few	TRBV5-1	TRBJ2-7	CASSLGTLSYEQYF	TGCGCCAGCAGCTTGGGTACTCTGTCCTACGAGCAGTACTTC
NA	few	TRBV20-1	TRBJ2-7	CSADIAGEQYF	TGCAGTGCAGATATCGCGGGGGAGCAGTACTTC
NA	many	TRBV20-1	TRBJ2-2	CSAREARENTGELFF	TGCAGTGCTAGAGAGGCCAGGGAGAACACCGGGGAGCTGTTTTTT
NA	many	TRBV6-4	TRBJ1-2	CASSDGPYGYTF	TGTGCCAGCAGTGACGGCCCCTATGGCTACACCTTC
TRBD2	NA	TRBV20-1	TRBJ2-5	CSGTSGRASGETQYF	TGCAGTGGGACTAGCGGGAGGGCCTCAGGAGAGACCCAGTACTTC
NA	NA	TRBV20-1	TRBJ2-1	CSAILGVPNEQFF	TGCAGTGCTATCTTAGGGGTCCCCAATGAGCAGTTCTTC
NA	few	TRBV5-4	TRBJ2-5	CASSLGGNSETQYF	TGTGCCAGCAGCTTGGGGGGGAATTCAGAGACCCAGTACTTC
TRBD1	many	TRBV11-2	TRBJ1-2	CASSPRTGGGYTF	TGTGCCAGCAGCCCCCGGACAGGGGGTGGCTACACCTTC
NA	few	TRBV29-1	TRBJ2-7	CSVEGPQAYEQYF	TGCAGCGTTGAGGGGCCGCAAGCCTACGAGCAGTACTTC
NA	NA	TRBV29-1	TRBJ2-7	CSVVGGGSYEQYF	TGCAGCGTTGTAGGGGGGGGTTCCTACGAGCAGTACTTC
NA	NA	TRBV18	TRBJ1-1	CASSADSLNTEAFF	TGTGCCAGCTCAGCGGACAGCCTGAACACTGAAGCTTTCTTT
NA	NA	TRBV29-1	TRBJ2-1	CSVLGYNEQFF	TGCAGCGTGCTAGGATACAATGAGCAGTTCTTC
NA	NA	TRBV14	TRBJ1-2	CASSQTANWGYTF	TGTGCCAGCAGCCAGACCGCTAACTGGGGCTACACCTTC
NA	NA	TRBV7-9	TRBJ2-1	CASSLLGEQFF	TGTGCCAGCAGCCTGTTGGGTGAGCAGTTCTTC
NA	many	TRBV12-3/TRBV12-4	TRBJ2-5	CASSPFGETQYF	TGTGCCAGCAGCCCGTTTGGAGAGACCCAGTACTTC
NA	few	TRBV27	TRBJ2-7	CASSLLQGIAYEQYF	TGTGCCAGCAGTTTACTACAGGGCATCGCCTACGAGCAGTACTTC
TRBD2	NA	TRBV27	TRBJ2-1	CASSPTSGANNEQFF	TGTGCCAGCAGCCCGACTAGCGGGGCGAACAATGAGCAGTTCTTC
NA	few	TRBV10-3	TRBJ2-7	CAISEWTTGGTYEQYF	TGTGCCATCAGTGAGTGGACGACGGGGGGCACCTACGAGCAGTACTTC
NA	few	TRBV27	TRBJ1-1	CASSLRQKDEAFF	TGTGCCAGCAGTTTAAGGCAGAAAGATGAAGCTTTCTTT
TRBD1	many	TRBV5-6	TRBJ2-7	CASSPGQGYSYEQYF	TGTGCCAGCAGCCCGGGACAGGGTTACTCCTACGAGCAGTACTTC
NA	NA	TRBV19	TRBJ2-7	CASAAGASYEQYF	TGTGCCAGTGCCGCTGGGGCATCATACGAGCAGTACTTC